This T cell receptor beta chain appears in the sequencing data of a study of blood T cells in healthy people across ages. Study-wide results and limits: The recorded TCR beta diversity per million T cells decreased in a roughly linear manner with age. Unsorted PBMCs ruled out conclusive naive versus antigen-experienced comparison.

The draw of peripheral blood yielded approximately 10 milliliters from each donor. In the case of this clonotype: The antigen is unknown.

Per the germline V gene, CDR1 is ENHRY and CDR2 is SYGVKD. V was clipped by 5 bases and J by 0 bases; unmatched bases: 4. The CDR3 consists of 16 residues. With a J-beta primer mix and a sample-barcoded 5' primer, a second PCR ran about 6 to 11 cycles. TCRdb processed the 5' RACE reads anew with MiXCR; each CDR3 protein has one entry. This table holds some 900,000 distinct CDR3 sequences, under 50% found once. Input material: blood. The origin of this receptor is a man under 40 in good health. This rearrangement joins TRBV10-3 to TRBJ2-7; 13 bases are shared with TRBD2. CDR3 DNA: TGTGCCATCAGTCCGGGACTAGCGGGGAGCTCCTACGAGCAGTACTTC. It yields the protein CAISPGLAGSSYEQYF.